This T cell receptor (beta chain) came from a study of human T cells and chemical hapten exposure. Overall study results and limits: Expanded TCRs made up significantly more big CDR3 similarity clusters than controls did.

Unique molecular identifiers were attached to individual cDNA molecules within the library. MiXCR, run by TCRdb on the RACE reads, gives a single entry per CDR3 protein. There are around 120,000 distinct CDR3 sequences in the sample; 12% to 15% occur only once, and 0.8% to 1% lies in the top ten. Time point meaning: patch test 1, 2 weeks after DPC sensitization. Stated treatment: therapeutic diphenylcyclopropenone sensitization with weekly scalp DPC. Those who donated were patients with alopecia, 18 to 70 years of age, and suitable for DPC. In germline, CDR1 is MNHEY, CDR2 SVGAGI. The length of the CDR3 is 15 residues. V shed 0 bases and J shed 4 bases, with 12 bases lying between them. This clonotype was detected only a few times. Its matching antigen is unknown.

The specimen was whole blood, collected in connection with sensitization to the hapten diphenylcyclopropenone (DPC). The chain links TRBV6-5 to TRBJ1-1; D gene unclear. The source is a man younger than 35 with alopecia areata. Some clones in this sample may be carry-over from other donors' samples. DNA of the CDR3: TGTGCCAGCAGTTACTCGGGGAGCCCCGCCACTGAAGCTTTCTTT. Its translation: CASSYSGSPATEAFF.